The 10 T cell receptor beta chains below were found in one sample sequenced in a study of cytomegalovirus exposure and HLA in healthy donors. The PCR employed 60 Vbeta primers together with 13 Jbeta primers. Libraries were prepared by immunoSEQ multiplex PCR; TCRdb keeps only in-frame clonotypes and omits some of them. The sample yields 100,000 to 150,000 clones, roughly 80% seen once. Material: PBMCs. These receptors were taken from a man aged 25 to 45 in good health and CMV-seropositive.

The rearrangement links TRBV4-1 to TRBJ2-7, with a weak D call TRBD1 (5 bases). In germline, CDR1 is MGHRA, CDR2 YSYEKL. This CDR3 contains 14 residues. V lost 4 bases and J 2 bases, leaving 12 bases between the germline ends. CDR3 protein: CASSPIDRAYEQYF. CDR3 nucleotide sequence: TGCGCCAGCAGCCCAATAGACAGAGCCTACGAGCAGTACTTC.

The V gene is TRBV18, the J gene TRBJ2-5; D gene uncertain. Germline V gene data show CDR1 as KGHSH and CDR2 as LQKENI. The V gene lost 3 bases and the J gene lost 3 bases, with 14 bases spanning the gap. CDR3 length: 15 residues. CDR3 sequence: CASSPSTEPKETQYF. CDR3 coding DNA: TGTGCCAGCTCACCCAGCACAGAACCAAAAGAGACCCAGTACTTC.

The rearrangement joins TRBV2 to TRBJ2-5, with TRBD2 matching over 7 bases. TRBJ2-7 matches the DNA end more closely, so the J call is doubtful. There are 17 residues in the CDR3. CDR1 SNHLY and CDR2 FYNNEI come from the germline V gene. CDR3 loop: CASSEALHAGVWDEQYF. CDR3 nucleotides: TGTGCCAGCAGTGAAGCGCTTCATGCGGGGGTATGGGACGAGCAGTACTTC.

The genes are TRBV30 and TRBJ1-5; D unclear. The ends were cut back, 0 bases at V and 5 bases at J, with 8 bases in the middle. CDR3 length: 13 amino acids. From germline, CDR1 is GTSNPN and CDR2 SVGIG (reference sequence). CDR3 coding DNA: TGTGCCTGGAGTGTAACAGCAGATCAGCCCCAGCATTTT. Protein: CAWSVTADQPQHF.

The V call is TRBV10-3, the J call TRBJ2-7; TRBD1 is a possible D gene (6 bases). Germline CDR1 is ENHRY and CDR2 is SYGVKD. The CDR3 contains 14 residues. V gave up 6 bases and J gave up 7 bases, with 19 bases separating them. The CDR3 bases are TGTGCCATCAGCCTGACAGGCCCGTCGGAGGAGCAGTACTTC. This translates into CAISLTGPSEEQYF.

The chain carries TRBV12-5 and TRBJ2-2, with a possible D match to TRBD1 (5 bases). CDR3 length: 16 amino acids. The V gene lost 0 bases and the J gene lost 4 bases, with 12 bases spanning the gap. Germline V gene data show CDR1 as LGHNT and CDR2 as FRNRAP. The CDR3 nucleotides read TGTGCTAGTGGTTTGGTGGGGCTCGGAAGCACCGGGGAGCTGTTTTTT. Translation: CASGLVGLGSTGELFF.

The CDR3 here is CASTLQGSPGNTIYF. CDR3 coding DNA: TGTGCCAGCACCTTGCAGGGGTCCCCTGGAAACACCATATATTTT. J is TRBJ1-3 and V is TRBV7-8; D might be TRBD1 (6 bases). The CDR3 is 15 residues long. Germline V gene sequence: CDR1 SGHVS, CDR2 FQNEAQ. Trimming removed 7 bases at V and 2 bases at J, with 15 bases between.

CDR3 DNA: TGTGCCTGGTCCCTATCGAGCGGGGGGTTCGAGCAGTACTTC. Its protein is CAWSLSSGGFEQYF. The rearrangement links TRBV30 to TRBJ2-7, with 9 bases lining up with TRBD2. Germline CDR1 and CDR2: GTSNPN and SVGIG (reference sequence). The length of the CDR3 is 14 residues. V lost 5 bases to trimming and J lost 6 bases; unmatched junction nucleotides: 11.

This clone was recorded a few times. The V call is TRBV19, the J call TRBJ1-1, with 8 bases identical to TRBD1. The CDR3 runs 15 residues. Germline V gene data show CDR1 as LNHDA and CDR2 as SQIVND (reference sequence). Germline trimming cut 7 bases from V and 1 base from J; bases unmatched to any gene: 8. CDR3 sequence reads: CASKEAGGSNTEAFF. The CDR3 bases are TGTGCCAGTAAGGAGGCAGGGGGCTCGAACACTGAAGCTTTCTTT. The full variable domain, with the rest looked up from reference TRBV19 and TRBJ1-1, is DGGITQSPKYLFRKEGQNVTLSCEQNLNHDAMYWYRQDPGQGLRLIYYSQIVNDFQKGDIAEGYSVSREKKESFPLTVTSAQKNPTAFYLCASKEAGGSNTEAFFGQGTRLTVV.

The genes are TRBV19 and TRBJ2-1; 7 nucleotides agree with TRBD2. V shed 5 bases, J shed 5 bases, and the junction held 6 bases outside the gene matches. This CDR3 comprises 14 residues. CDR1 is LNHDA and CDR2 is SQIVND in the germline V gene (reference sequence). CDR3 DNA: TGTGCCAGTAGTCGGGGGGACGTAGACAATGAGCAGTTCTTC. Its protein product is CASSRGDVDNEQFF.